Each of the 14 T cell receptor beta chains below was sequenced from the same sample in a study of blood T cell repertoires in COVID-19. Profiling relied on immunoSEQ multiplex PCR, and the TCRdb table lists in-frame clones only, not all of them. The sample consists of 400,000 or so clones, around 91% of them appearing once. The sample taken for sequencing was peripheral blood. The receptors derive from a woman aged 35 to 49 with COVID-19, enrolled during active disease.

The rearrangement uses TRBV4-3 and TRBJ1-6; 9 positions match TRBD1. Per germline, CDR1 LGHNA and CDR2 YSLEER. CDR3 size: 16 residues. V lost 1 base, J lost 10 bases, and 8 bases stayed unmatched. The CDR3 nucleotides are TGCGCCAGCAGCCAAGTCTCCGGGACAGGGAGCTCACCCCTCCACTTT. Protein sequence: CASSQVSGTGSSPLHF.

The J gene is TRBJ2-7, the V gene TRBV30; TRBD1 agrees at 7 bases. Per the germline V gene, CDR1 is GTSNPN and CDR2 is SVGIG (reference sequence). After removal of 4 bases from V and 0 bases from J, the junction contained 6 bases not matched to a gene. This CDR3 has 14 residues. The CDR3: CAWTGQESSYEQYF. For the CDR3, the DNA is TGTGCCTGGACCGGACAGGAGAGCTCCTACGAGCAGTACTTC.

This clone was recorded only once. A read error may account for a junction end that differs from germline. The J gene is TRBJ1-2, the V gene TRBV6-6; possible D gene TRBD1, 5 bases. CDR3 size: 14 residues. Germline V gene data show CDR1 as MNHNY and CDR2 as SVGAGI (reference sequence). Written as DNA, the CDR3 is TGTGCCAGCAGTGACTCTCCCAGGGCCTATGGCTACACCTTC. It yields the protein CASSDSPRAYGYTF.

This chain links TRBV18 with TRBJ2-3; no definite D call. CDR3 length: 12 residues. V lost 6 bases and J lost 0, with 4 bases in between. Germline-derived CDR1 and CDR2 are KGHSH and LQKENI. The CDR3 region is CASSLSTDTQYF. CDR3 bases: TGTGCCAGCTCCCTGAGCACAGATACGCAGTATTTT. Filled out from reference TRBV18 and TRBJ2-3, the complete variable domain reads NAGVMQNPRHLVRRRGQEARLRCSPMKGHSHVYWYRQLPEEGLKFMVYLQKENIIDESGMPKERFSAEFPKEGPSILRIQQVVRGDSAAYFCASSLSTDTQYFGPGTRLTVL.

The chain couples TRBV28 to TRBJ2-1, with TRBD2 as a possible D gene (5 bases). Germline assignment: CDR1 MDHEN and CDR2 SYDVKM. V lost 5 bases and J 4 bases, leaving 15 bases between the germline ends. The CDR3 has 15 residues. CDR3: CASSPARGAYNEQFF. CDR3 in DNA: TGTGCCAGCAGTCCCGCCCGGGGTGCTTACAATGAGCAGTTCTTC.

The rearrangement joins TRBV7-9 to TRBJ1-2; D is perhaps TRBD1 (5 bases). This CDR3 region has 14 residues. V was trimmed by 1 base and J by 8 bases, leaving 14 bases between them. Germline loops: CDR1 SEHNR, CDR2 FQNEAQ (reference sequence). The CDR3 loop reads CASSLEGWRGGYTF. The CDR3 DNA is TGTGCCAGCAGCTTAGAGGGTTGGAGGGGAGGCTACACCTTC.

J is TRBJ2-7 and V is TRBV7-9, with 15 bases fitting TRBD2. V shed 5 bases and J 5 bases; nucleotides not matched to a gene: 7. The CDR3 covers 16 residues. Germline CDR1 is SEHNR and CDR2 is FQNEAQ (reference sequence). The CDR3 spells CASSPRTSGRGHEQYF. DNA for the CDR3: TGTGCCAGCAGCCCCCGGACTAGCGGGAGGGGCCACGAGCAGTACTTC.

The V call is TRBV10-3, the J call TRBJ1-2, with 7 bases that match TRBD1. V was clipped by 6 bases and J by 0 bases; unmatched bases: 7. CDR3 length: 15 residues. CDR1 and CDR2 from the germline V gene are ENHRY and SYGVKD. The CDR3 region is CAISPTGVTNYGYTF. CDR3 coding DNA: TGTGCCATCAGCCCCACAGGGGTAACTAACTATGGCTACACCTTC.

The J gene is TRBJ2-3, the V gene TRBV6-6, with D possibly being TRBD1 (7 bases). V was trimmed by 2 bases and J by 5 bases, leaving 17 bases between them. Germline assignment: CDR1 MNHNY and CDR2 SVGAGI (reference sequence). The CDR3 consists of 16 residues. CDR3 DNA: TGTGCCAGCAGTTACCGCGGGACAGTGGGGGGAGATACGCAGTATTTT. It yields the protein CASSYRGTVGGDTQYF.

The chain joins TRBV3-1 (or the pseudogene TRBV3-2) to TRBJ1-1; TRBD1 aligns across 8 bases. Germline V gene lookup returns CDR1 LGHDT and CDR2 YNNKEL (reference sequence). This CDR3 contains 13 residues. V shed 3 bases, J shed 10 bases, and the junction held 7 bases outside the gene matches. The chain's CDR3 is CASSQGGGQAAFF. Here the CDR3 DNA reads TGTGCCAGCAGCCAGGGGGGGGGACAGGCAGCTTTCTTT.

CDR3 nucleotide sequence: TGTGCCACTGCAGACAGCTACTATGGCTACACCTTC. Translating it yields CATADSYYGYTF. The chain links TRBV24-1 to TRBJ1-2; D is perhaps TRBD1 (5 bases). Germline V gene data show CDR1 as KGHDR and CDR2 as SFDVKD. The V and J ends lost 10 bases and 3 bases respectively, with 11 bases between them. The CDR3 is 12 residues long.

The CDR3 reads CASSQLGGAQETQYF. Written as DNA, the CDR3 is TGTGCCAGCAGCCAATTGGGGGGGGCTCAAGAGACCCAGTACTTC. The chain combines TRBV3-1 (or the pseudogene TRBV3-2) with TRBJ2-5; D may be TRBD2 (7 bases). V was shortened by 2 bases and J by 2 bases, with 12 bases between the two germline ends. CDR3 length: 15 amino acids. In germline, CDR1 is LGHDT, CDR2 YNNKEL (reference sequence).

The J gene is TRBJ1-5, the V gene TRBV28; D is uncertain. CDR1 and CDR2 (germline): MDHEN, SYDVKM. The V gene lost 4 bases and the J gene lost 5 bases, with 18 bases spanning the gap. This CDR3 contains 16 residues. CDR3 in DNA: TGTGCCAGCAGTTCCCACGGCTACGAGGCTCATCAGCCCCAGCATTTT. As protein: CASSSHGYEAHQPQHF.

The CDR3 sequence: CASSMSLAGTSYEQYF. In DNA, the CDR3 is TGTGCCAGTAGTATGTCACTAGCGGGAACCTCCTACGAGCAGTACTTC. The rearrangement joins TRBV19 to TRBJ2-7; 10 bases align to TRBD2. There are 16 residues in the CDR3. The germline gives CDR1 LNHDA, CDR2 SQIVND (reference sequence). V trimming: 3 bases; J trimming: 0 bases; junction bases outside the gene matches: 5.